This entry lists 20 T cell receptor beta chains sequenced from one sample in a study of read filtering for tumor transcriptome and immune sequencing. The library was built from 400 ng RNA with molecular barcoded adaptors for alpha/delta and beta/gamma chains. TCRdb itself ran the reads through MiXCR, one entry per CDR3 protein. The sample records 75,000 to 95,000 distinct CDR3 sequences, 20% to 25% being singletons. Input material: a population of CD138-negative cells sorted from bone marrow. Receptors originate from a donor over 35 with multiple myeloma.

V is TRBV10-2 and J is TRBJ1-5, with D possibly TRBD1 on 6 matching bases. CDR1 WSHSY and CDR2 SAAADI come from the germline V gene. This CDR3 has 13 residues. V dropped 9 bases and J dropped 6 bases, with 15 bases sitting between them. The CDR3 bases are TGCGCCAGGTTAACAGGGACGCGTCAGCCCCAGCATTTT. This encodes CARLTGTRQPQHF.

This clonotype appeared many times. J is TRBJ2-7 and V is TRBV12-2. TRBV12-2 is a known pseudogene. The length of the CDR3 is 11 residues. The CDR3 spells CASRLAHEQYF. As DNA, the CDR3 is TGTGCAAGTCGCTTAGCCCACGAGCAGTACTTC.

This clonotype was found a few times. A far larger clone is off by one base, so a read error is likely. The chain joins TRBV7-2 to TRBJ2-1, with D hard to call. The CDR3 totals 13 residues. Germline V gene sequence: CDR1 SGHTA, CDR2 FQGNSA. This chain's CDR3 is CASSLDQSNGQFF. For the CDR3, the DNA is TGTGCCAGCAGCTTAGACCAATCCAATGGGCAGTTCTTC.

Ten or more counts support this clonotype. The rearrangement uses TRBV5-1 and TRBJ1-1, with D uncertain. Germline-derived CDR1 and CDR2 are SGHRS and YFSETQ. The CDR3 has 13 amino acids. The V and J ends lost 4 bases and 7 bases respectively, with 14 bases between them. The CDR3 bases are TGCGCCAGCAGCCCCGGGTCCGCCAATGAAGCTTTCTTT. Amino acids: CASSPGSANEAFF.

This clonotype was picked up many times. The rearrangement links TRBV18 to TRBJ2-7, with 7 bases fitting TRBD1. The germline gives CDR1 KGHSH, CDR2 LQKENI. The CDR3 runs 18 residues. Trimming took 0 bases from V and 3 from J; bases not matched to a gene: 14. Written as DNA, the CDR3 is TGTGCCAGCTCACCACCGAAGACAGGGCCATCAACTGGCTACGAGCAGTACTTC. This sequence encodes CASSPPKTGPSTGYEQYF. Full variable domain (missing parts from reference TRBV18 and TRBJ2-7): NAGVMQNPRHLVRRRGQEARLRCSPMKGHSHVYWYRQLPEEGLKFMVYLQKENIIDESGMPKERFSAEFPKEGPSILRIQQVVRGDSAAYFCASSPPKTGPSTGYEQYFGPGTRLTVT.

A few counts support this clonotype. This may be a read error: a much more frequent sequence differs by one nucleotide. The V and J genes are TRBV6-1 and TRBJ2-7; D perhaps matches TRBD2 (5 bases). Germline V gene lookup returns CDR1 MNHNS and CDR2 SASEGT. This CDR3 contains 14 residues. CDR3 sequence: CASRLRGGSYEQHF. CDR3 in DNA: TGTGCCAGCAGGCTCCGGGGTGGCTCCTACGAGCAGCACTTC.

This clonotype was recorded at least ten times. This rearrangement joins TRBV5-1 to TRBJ2-3; no definite D call. V was clipped by 4 bases and J by 4 bases, with 7 bases between them. Germline loops: CDR1 SGHRS, CDR2 YFSETQ. The CDR3 runs to 12 residues. CDR3 residues: CASSPAADTQYF. In DNA, the CDR3 is TGCGCCAGCAGCCCGGCGGCAGATACGCAGTATTTT.

In its sample, this clonotype was seen many times. The rearrangement links TRBV6-5 to TRBJ2-2; unclear D gene. V shed 2 bases and J shed 4 bases, with 5 bases lying between them. CDR1 and CDR2 (germline): MNHEY, SVGAGI. The CDR3 has 13 amino acids. Here the CDR3 reads CASSYVGTGELFF. The CDR3, as DNA: TGTGCCAGCAGTTACGTGGGCACCGGGGAGCTGTTTTTT.

Concerning this clonotype: This sequence may be a read error, since a much larger clone differs from it by one base. It is unclear where the CDR3 begins or ends on the DNA, so no DNA is shown, and the CDR3 is as TCRdb lists it. The chain links TRBV9 to TRBJ2-5; TRBD1 is the table's D call and was not checked against the DNA. The germline CDR1 and CDR2 sequences are SGDLS and YYNGEE. The CDR3 extends over 18 residues, inclusive of both ends. The chain's CDR3 is CASSVGWGAGQGAETQHF.

Turning to this clonotype: The conserved closing phenylalanine or tryptophan is absent in this CDR3, likely reflecting a read error. The V call is TRBV2, the J call TRBJ2-5; TRBD2 might be the D (5 bases). CDR1 is SNHLY and CDR2 is FYNNEI in the germline V gene. The ends were cut back, 7 bases at V and 7 bases at J, with 13 bases in the middle. The CDR3 has 12 amino acids. The CDR3 nucleotides are TGTGCCAGCATGCCGGGGTTGGTGACCCAGTACATC. As protein: CASMPGLVTQYI.

J is TRBJ2-5 and V is TRBV19; 10 bases agree with TRBD1. The ends lost 5 bases at V and 5 bases at J; junction bases unmatched: 8. Germline V gene sequence: CDR1 LNHDA, CDR2 SQIVND (reference sequence). The CDR3 extends over 15 amino acids. This CDR3 is CASSFGQGDGETQYF. For the CDR3, the DNA is TGTGCCAGTAGTTTTGGACAGGGGGATGGGGAGACCCAGTACTTC.

This clonotype was detected many times. The chain joins TRBV9 to TRBJ2-5, with D uncertain. The CDR3 is made up of 13 amino acids. The germline V gene has CDR1 SGDLS and CDR2 YYNGEE. Trimming removed 0 bases from V and 2 bases from J, with 5 bases in between. CDR3 coding DNA: TGTGCCAGCAGCGTAGACCAACAAGAGACCCAGTACTTC. This gives the protein CASSVDQQETQYF.

This clonotype has more than one count but fewer than ten. This rearrangement joins TRBV7-9 to TRBJ2-2, with TRBD1 matching 7 bases. The CDR3 consists of 16 residues. Germline CDR1 is SEHNR and CDR2 is FQNEAQ (reference sequence). The V and J ends lost 5 bases and 4 bases, in that order; junction bases with no gene match: 10. The CDR3 sequence: CASSRYRQGTTGELFF. In DNA, the CDR3 is TGTGCCAGCAGCCGATACCGACAGGGTACCACCGGGGAGCTGTTTTTT.

This clonotype was observed many times. This chain links TRBV29-1 with TRBJ2-5; D is ambiguous. Germline loops: CDR1 SQVTM, CDR2 ANQGSEA. V dropped 0 bases and J dropped 0 bases, with 2 bases sitting between them. The CDR3 is made up of 12 amino acids. CDR3 residues: CSVEEYQETQYF. CDR3 bases: TGCAGCGTTGAAGAGTACCAAGAGACCCAGTACTTC.

Of note for this clonotype: This could be a read error, since a much larger clone is one nucleotide away. This chain joins TRBV28 and TRBJ1-6; the D gene is possibly TRBD1 (5 bases). The V gene's germline CDR1 is MDHEN and CDR2 SYDVKM. The CDR3 is 12 residues long. The V and J ends lost 6 bases and 18 bases respectively, with 18 bases between them. CDR3: CASSPDSRTPHF. The CDR3 DNA sequence: TGTGCCAGCAGCCCCGACAGCCGTACCCCCCACTTT.

This rearrangement joins TRBV10-3 to TRBJ2-7, with TRBD2 identical over 7 bases. CDR1 is ENHRY, CDR2 SYGVKD, per germline. V trimming: 6 bases; J trimming: 0 bases; junction bases outside the gene matches: 11. CDR3 length equals 16 residues. CDR3 nucleotide sequence: TGTGCCATCAGCGGGAATGGTCCGGGGGGCTCCTACGAGCAGTACTTC. It yields the protein CAISGNGPGGSYEQYF.

In the case of this clonotype: One end of the junction varies from germline; a read error may be responsible. The chain employs TRBV2 and TRBJ2-1; 12 positions match TRBD2. CDR3 length: 18 residues. Per the germline V gene, CDR1 is SNHLY and CDR2 is FYNNEI. The CDR3 region is CAISGAPSGGAVFYEQFF. The CDR3, as DNA: TGTGCCATCAGTGGGGCACCTAGCGGGGGGGCCGTATTTTATGAGCAGTTCTTC.

This clonotype showed up just a few times. This chain uses TRBV11-3 with TRBJ2-3; 10 bases line up with TRBD1. There are 16 residues in the CDR3. J gave up 4 bases and V 5 bases, and 9 bases lay outside the gene matches. Germline V gives CDR1 SGHNT, CDR2 YENEEA. The CDR3 loop is CASSTGTGEAADTQYF. The CDR3 DNA follows: TGTGCCAGCAGCACGGGGACAGGGGAAGCCGCAGATACGCAGTATTTT.

At least ten counts were recorded for this clonotype. The chain links TRBV6-1 to TRBJ2-7; D may be TRBD2 (6 bases). Per the germline V gene, CDR1 is MNHNS and CDR2 is SASEGT. Trimming cost V 3 bases and J 4 bases, with 13 bases left between them. The CDR3 is 14 residues long. In DNA, the CDR3 is TGTGCCAGCAGTGATGTACGGGAGAATTACGAGCAGTACTTC. This gives the protein CASSDVRENYEQYF.

This clonotype has at least ten counts. This chain connects TRBV11-2 to TRBJ1-1; possibly TRBD1 for D (5 bases). The V gene lost 1 base and the J gene lost 4 bases, with 13 bases spanning the gap. The germline CDR1 and CDR2 sequences are SGHAT and FQNNGV. This CDR3 has 15 amino acids. CDR3 in DNA: TGTGCCAGCAGCTTAGGAGACCGCGGGGGCACTGAAGCTTTCTTT. Its protein product is CASSLGDRGGTEAFF.